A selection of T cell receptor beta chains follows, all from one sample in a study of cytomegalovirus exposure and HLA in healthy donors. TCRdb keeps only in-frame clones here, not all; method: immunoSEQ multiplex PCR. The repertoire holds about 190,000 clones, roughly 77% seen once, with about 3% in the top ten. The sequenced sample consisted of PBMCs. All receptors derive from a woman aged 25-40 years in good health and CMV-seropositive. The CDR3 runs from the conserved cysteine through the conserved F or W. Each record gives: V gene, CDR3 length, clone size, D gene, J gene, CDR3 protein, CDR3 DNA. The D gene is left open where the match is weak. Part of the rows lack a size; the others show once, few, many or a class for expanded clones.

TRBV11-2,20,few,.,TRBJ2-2,CASSLDRGSRFLANTGELFF,TGTGCCAGCAGCTTAGATCGGGGGAGTCGTTTTCTCGCGAACACCGGGGAGCTGTTTTTT
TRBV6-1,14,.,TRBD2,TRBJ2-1,CASSGSGRGNEQFF,TGTGCCAGCAGTGGCAGCGGGAGGGGCAATGAGCAGTTCTTC
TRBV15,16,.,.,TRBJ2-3,CATSSDLGRRTDTQYF,TGTGCCACCAGCAGCGACCTAGGCCGGCGCACAGATACGCAGTATTTT
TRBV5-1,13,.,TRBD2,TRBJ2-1,CASKTSGNDEQFF,TGCGCCAGCAAGACTAGCGGGAACGATGAGCAGTTCTTC
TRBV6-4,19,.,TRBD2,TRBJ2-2,CASSDPTSGRAANTGELFF,TGTGCCAGCAGTGACCCCACTAGCGGGAGGGCCGCGAACACCGGGGAGCTGTTTTTT
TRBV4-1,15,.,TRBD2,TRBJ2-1,CASSQEGRLAGEQFF,TGCGCCAGCAGCCAAGAAGGGCGTCTAGCGGGAGAGCAGTTCTTC
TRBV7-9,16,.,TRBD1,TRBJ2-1,CASSPFAGGGYNEQFF,TGTGCCAGCAGCCCCTTCGCAGGGGGCGGCTACAATGAGCAGTTCTTC
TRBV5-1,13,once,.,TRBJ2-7,CASSLASTYEQYF,TGCGCCAGCAGCTTGGCCTCGACTTACGAGCAGTACTTC
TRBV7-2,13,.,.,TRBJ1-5,CASSLQNNQPQHF,TGTGCCAGCAGCTTACAGAACAATCAGCCCCAGCATTTT
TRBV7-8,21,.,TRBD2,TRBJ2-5,CASSFPRRTSGSRLRQETQYF,TGTGCCAGCAGCTTTCCTCGAAGGACTAGCGGGAGCCGGTTGAGGCAAGAGACCCAGTACTTC
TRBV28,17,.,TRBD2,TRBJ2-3,CASIPPLAGGGSDTQYF,TGTGCCAGCATCCCCCCACTAGCGGGAGGGGGGTCAGATACGCAGTATTTT
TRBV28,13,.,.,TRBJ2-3,CASRGRGTDTQYF,TGTGCCAGCAGAGGCAGGGGCACAGATACGCAGTATTTT
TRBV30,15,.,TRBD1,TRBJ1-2,CAWSSPGQVSYGYTF,TGTGCCTGGAGTTCCCCGGGACAGGTAAGCTATGGCTACACCTTC
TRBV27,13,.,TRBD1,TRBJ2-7,CASSSGTDYEQYF,TGTGCCAGCAGTTCCGGGACAGACTACGAGCAGTACTTC
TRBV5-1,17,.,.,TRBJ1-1,CASSLVGQGKRDTEAFF,TGCGCCAGCAGCTTGGTAGGCCAGGGGAAGAGAGACACTGAAGCTTTCTTT
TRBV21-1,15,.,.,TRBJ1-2,CASSKEETGSDGYTF,TGTGCCAGCAGCAAAGAGGAGACAGGGTCGGATGGCTACACCTTC
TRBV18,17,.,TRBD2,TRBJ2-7,CASSPPGGLAGNYEQYF,TGTGCCAGCTCACCACCAGGAGGACTAGCGGGAAACTACGAGCAGTACTTC
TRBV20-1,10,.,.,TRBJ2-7,CSAEAVEQYF,TGCAGTGCGGAAGCGGTAGAGCAGTACTTC
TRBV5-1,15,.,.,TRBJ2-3,CASSLRGMGTDTQYF,TGCGCCAGCAGCTTGCGGGGTATGGGCACAGATACGCAGTATTTT
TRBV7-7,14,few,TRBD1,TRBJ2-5,CASSLTGGGETQYF,TGTGCTAGCAGCTTAACAGGGGGAGGAGAGACCCAGTACTTC
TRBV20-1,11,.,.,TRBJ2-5,CSGVKQETQYF,TGCAGCGGGGTAAAGCAAGAGACCCAGTACTTC
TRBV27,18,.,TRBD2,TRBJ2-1,CASSPEGPSSGFLNEQFF,TGTGCCAGCAGTCCCGAGGGACCCTCTAGCGGGTTTCTGAATGAGCAGTTCTTC
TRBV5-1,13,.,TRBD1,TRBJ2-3,CASSPWDRDTQYF,TGCGCCAGCAGCCCATGGGACAGGGATACGCAGTATTTT
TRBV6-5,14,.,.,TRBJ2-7,CASSYPGLPYEQYF,TGTGCCAGCAGTTACCCGGGTCTTCCCTACGAGCAGTACTTC
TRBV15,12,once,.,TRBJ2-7,CATSSHEYEQYF,TGTGCCACCAGCAGCCACGAGTACGAGCAGTACTTC
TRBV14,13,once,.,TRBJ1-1,CASSQDRVVAAFF,TGTGCCAGCAGCCAAGACAGGGTAGTGGCAGCTTTCTTT
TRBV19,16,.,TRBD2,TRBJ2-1,CASTPPGLAAPWEQFF,TGTGCCAGTACCCCCCCGGGACTAGCGGCCCCGTGGGAGCAGTTCTTC
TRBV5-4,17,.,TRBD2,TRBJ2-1,CASSLASGRGQRSEQFF,TGTGCCAGCAGCTTAGCGAGCGGGAGGGGGCAGAGGAGTGAGCAGTTCTTC
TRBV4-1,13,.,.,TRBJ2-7,CASSQGQYYEQYF,TGCGCCAGCAGCCAAGGACAGTACTACGAGCAGTACTTC
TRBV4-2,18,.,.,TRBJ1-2,CASSQVIAVQGTNYGYTF,TGTGCCAGCAGCCAAGTAATCGCTGTGCAGGGTACTAACTATGGCTACACCTTC
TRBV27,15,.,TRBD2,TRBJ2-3,CASSTRAAGEDTQYF,TGTGCCAGCAGCACCCGGGCCGCGGGAGAAGATACGCAGTATTTT
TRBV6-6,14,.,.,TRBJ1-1,CASSYSVGSSEAFF,TGTGCCAGCAGTTACTCGGTGGGGAGTAGTGAAGCTTTCTTT
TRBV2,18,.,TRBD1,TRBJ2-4,CASSEGQGPTVAKNIQYF,TGTGCCAGCAGCGAGGGACAGGGCCCAACGGTAGCCAAAAACATTCAGTACTTC
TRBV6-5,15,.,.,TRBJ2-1,CASSKTRGSYNEQFF,TGTGCCAGCAGCAAAACGAGAGGATCCTACAATGAGCAGTTCTTC
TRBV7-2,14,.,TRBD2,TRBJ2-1,CASSWTSGNGEQFF,TGTGCCAGCAGCTGGACTAGCGGGAACGGTGAGCAGTTCTTC
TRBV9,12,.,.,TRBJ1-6,CASSGPSSPLHF,TGTGCCAGCAGCGGTCCCAGTTCACCCCTCCACTTT
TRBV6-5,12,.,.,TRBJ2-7,CASSPQGYEQYF,TGTGCCAGCAGTCCCCAGGGCTACGAGCAGTACTTC
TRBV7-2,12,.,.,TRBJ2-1,CASSSLNNEQFF,TGTGCCAGCAGCTCTCTAAACAATGAGCAGTTCTTC
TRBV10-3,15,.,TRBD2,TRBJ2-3,CAIMSGAGVADTQYF,TGTGCCATCATGAGTGGAGCGGGAGTGGCAGATACGCAGTATTTT
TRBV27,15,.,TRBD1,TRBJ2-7,CASSMAGTGGYEQYF,TGTGCCAGCAGTATGGCGGGGACAGGGGGCTACGAGCAGTACTTC
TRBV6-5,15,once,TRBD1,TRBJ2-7,CASKLDRNPIYEQYF,TGTGCCAGCAAATTGGACAGGAACCCTATCTACGAGCAGTACTTC
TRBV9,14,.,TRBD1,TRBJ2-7,CASSPLGQGYEQYF,TGTGCCAGCAGCCCGCTGGGACAGGGCTACGAGCAGTACTTC
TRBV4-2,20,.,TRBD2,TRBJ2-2,CASSLGLRQTSGIATGELFF,TGTGCCAGCAGCCTGGGTCTAAGGCAGACTAGCGGCATAGCGACCGGGGAGCTGTTTTTT
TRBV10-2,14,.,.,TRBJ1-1,CASSESAHFTEAFF,TGCGCCAGCAGTGAATCCGCACATTTCACTGAAGCTTTCTTT
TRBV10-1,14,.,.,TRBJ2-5,CASSDSGVSETQYF,TGCGCCAGCAGTGACTCTGGAGTATCCGAGACCCAGTACTTC